The source of this TCR beta chain is a study of response to subunit inactivated influenza vaccine. Notes on the study in general: After each seasonal influenza vaccination, few new T cells are recruited, the authors suggested.

With V trimmed by 4 bases and J by 4 bases, 4 bases remained unmatched. Germline assignment: CDR1 SGHNT and CDR2 YYREEE (reference sequence). This CDR3 region has 15 residues. To note about this clonotype: Its antigen remains unknown.

MiXCR was run by TCRdb on the RT-PCR reads, yielding one entry per CDR3 protein. The table has fewer than 350,000 distinct CDR3 sequences, around a fifth seen once. This specimen was PBMCs from blood, taken less than 22 months after vaccination. The chain combines TRBV5-4 with TRBJ2-3; TRBD1 matches at 12 bases. This receptor was identified in a man aged 50 to 69 who received an inactivated influenza vaccine. This CDR3 reads CASSPRDRGPDTQYF. The DNA of the CDR3 is TGTGCCAGCAGCCCCCGGGACAGGGGGCCAGATACGCAGTATTTT.